This TCR beta chain was captured by sequencing in a study of T-cell reconstitution after alpha-beta-depleted transplantation in children (dated by TCRdb to the mid-2010s). About the study as a whole: Using TCR repertoire profiling, the study followed T-cell immune reconstitution in a quantitative way in children after TCRalphabeta/CD19-depleted allogeneic hematopoietic cell transplantation. Broader findings and caveats from the paper: The apparently early alphabetaT-cell count recovery about two months after transplant was reportedly dependent on only several hundred rapidly expanded clones derived from non-depleted graft cells. Over subsequent months, a decline in hyperexpanded clone frequencies was noted, and after one year, T-cell counts and TCRbeta diversity were mostly ascribed to newly produced T cells. In some patients, high TCRbeta diversity at day 60 was attributed to recipient T cells and intrathymic progenitors that had survived conditioning.

The library was prepared using PCR. This sample was sequenced with an Illumina HiSeq 2500. Molecular barcoding was employed in the preparation of TCR libraries, with unique molecular identifiers being used to normalize TCRbeta repertoire quantification. TCRdb's own reprocessing of the public reads used fastp at Q25 and MiXCR and kept productive beta chains. Rows merge per CDR3 protein into single entries with the most common DNA and genes. The sample data list nearly 20,000 distinct CDR3 sequences, and approximately 13% of these were observed just once. The ten largest account for about a third of the sample. This clonotype is identified as medium-sized (0.01 to 0.1%). Its antigen specificity is not known. Base qualities were left out, and no much larger clone turns up one base away. V drops 6 bases and J drops 5 bases, leaving 14 bases in between. CDR1 and CDR2, per the germline V gene, are SGHVS and FNYEAQ. Counted from cysteine to phenylalanine, this CDR3 has 13 amino acids. Of all the DNA, just the CDR3 is kept, 39 bases in frame from base 1.

What this sample's time point label stands for: day 60 (about 2 months) after transplantation. Read against the paper, the sample's treatment or condition label means: allogeneic hematopoietic cell transplantation with graft depleted of TCRalphabeta T cells and CD19 B cells. TCRalphabeta/CD19-depleted allogeneic hematopoietic cell grafts were given to the transplant recipients, all of whom were children. Recombination connected TRBV7-6 to TRBJ2-7, with an unclear D gene assignment. Source: PBMCs, mostly from graft donor cells, taken 60 days after TCRalphabeta/CD19-depleted stem cell transplant. The sequence was collected from a female patient between 2 and 15 years old who had a stem cell transplant for congenital amegakaryocytic thrombocytopenia, so the T cells may come from the graft donor. The bases are TGTGCCAGCAGTTACGGCATTTTGGACGAGCAGTACTTC. Its translation is CASSYGILDEQYF.